This T cell receptor (beta chain) comes out of a study of blood T cell repertoires in COVID-19. This CDR3 comprises 14 residues. Trimming took 4 bases from V and 4 from J; bases not matched to a gene: 4. Germline V gene sequence: CDR1 LGHNA, CDR2 YSLEER. Only in-frame clones appear in the TCRdb table, and some are missing; sequencing was by immunoSEQ multiplex PCR. The top ten clones hold 6.3% of a sample with fewer than 300,000 clones, over 80% of them seen once. What was sequenced was peripheral blood. This TCR derives from a woman between 50 and 59 years old with COVID-19, enrolled during active disease. The V gene is TRBV4-3, the J gene TRBJ1-1; 9 positions match TRBD1. The CDR3 protein is CASSPDRGGTEAFF. CDR3 DNA sequence: TGCGCCAGCAGCCCCGACAGGGGGGGCACTGAAGCTTTCTTT.